This T cell receptor beta chain derives from a study of cytomegalovirus exposure and HLA in healthy donors. The wider study: Across more than 350 genotyped donors, approximately 81% landed in the Caucasian-associated ancestry cluster. The study, taken as a whole, reports: An assumption of roughly uniform sequencing depth across donors underlay the presence/absence analyses.

On this clone: The antigen is unknown.

PCR used 60 Vbeta primers and 13 Jbeta primers. Assay used: immunoSEQ multiplex PCR; TCRdb lists only in-frame clones, some missing. The sample records under 55,000 clones, 72% being singletons. Germline V gene data show CDR1 as SQVTM and CDR2 as ANQGSEA. V gave up 6 bases and J gave up 5 bases, with 19 bases separating them. The CDR3 runs to 14 residues. The donors (healthy individuals) were bone marrow donors. The chain employs TRBV29-1 and TRBJ2-5, with D possibly matching TRBD1 (6 bases). This clonotype was obtained from a woman between 45 and 60 years old in good health and CMV-seronegative. The sequencing input was PBMCs. CDR3 in DNA: TGCAGCGTCTCCGGTGGCCTTAGGGGGGAGACCCAGTACTTC. Protein: CSVSGGLRGETQYF.